This T cell receptor beta chain appears in the sequencing data of a study of beta chain features in type 1 diabetes. Every bit of the isolated RNA underwent reverse transcription, so sequencing read expressed TCRB transcripts. Sequencing used immunoSEQ multiplex PCR; TCRdb keeps in-frame clones, though not all of them. The table records about 140,000 clones, around an eighth of them present only once. The study, taken as a whole, reports: Patients showed naive, central memory and Treg TCRB repertoires that appeared more similar than those of healthy donors. When Type 1 diabetes patients were examined, their TCRB CDR3s proved moderately but significantly shorter in all four CD4+ subsets.

In this sample, this clone turned up a few times. The antigen remains unidentified. V lost 3 bases to trimming and J lost 3 bases, with 12 bases between them. CDR1 LGHNA and CDR2 YNFKEQ come from the germline V gene. The CDR3 length is 14 residues. The chain recombines TRBV4-2 with TRBJ2-7; D is perhaps TRBD2 (6 bases). This clonotype was sampled from a man between 18 and 35 years old with type 1 diabetes. Sequencing input: central memory CD4+ T cells from blood. In nucleotides, the CDR3 is TGTGCCAGCAGCCACGGGACGGAGGGCTACGAGCAGTACTTC. As protein: CASSHGTEGYEQYF.